This TCR beta chain is drawn from a study of blood T cell repertoires in COVID-19 (dated by TCRdb to between 2020 and 2021). Some background on the complete study: Samples covering the acute and convalescent phases of COVID-19 were provided by collaborators in the United States, Italy and Spain. The prospective study material was composed of cDNA or gDNA derived from T cells, B-cell-depleted T cells, or PBMCs. Deeply sampled blood TCRbeta repertoires from subjects exposed to, actively infected with, or recovered from COVID-19 were included in the dataset. A freely available public database, intended as a resource for researchers studying the immune response to SARS-CoV-2, is where the repertoires were released. The samples were drawn from the first 160 participants of the ongoing ImmuneRACE study and from 1,254 subjects provided by 6 global collaborators. Sample metadata almost always included a de-identified subject ID, COVID-19 status, age in years and sex. Where available, HLA class I and class II types were taken from metadata supplied by the sample provider and were not determined by assay-based typing.

Concerning this clone: This receptor's antigen is unknown. No clone much larger than this one lies a single base away; base qualities are absent.

TCRbeta CDR3 regions were amplified from genomic DNA using the immunoSEQ Assay, a bias-controlled multiplex PCR. The authors' pipeline ran thus. The number of nucleated cells in each sample was estimated by amplification of reference gene primers within the assay. Sequence reads were collapsed and filtered to measure the absolute abundance of every unique TCRbeta CDR3 rearrangement. Productive Simpson clonality was computed per sample as the square root of Simpson's diversity index over productive rearrangements. TCRdb holds this immuneACCESS table with in-frame rearrangements only. Some clones are missing; in checked studies, unresolved V genes explain under half, and the rest has no known cause. D and trimming come from the DNA, and the V and J calls and clone size come from that table. Counted in this sample were about 160,000 clones; 75% to 90% of them appeared once. The ten largest account for 11% of the sample.

Collaborating institutions collected whole blood in K2EDTA tubes following their own protocols. Collaborator samples were shipped for TCRbeta analysis as frozen whole blood, isolated PBMCs, or DNA extracted from either sample type. Results and caveats for the whole study, not just this receptor: The amount of clinical and demographic metadata varied by source and participant and was provided uncurated.

From the cysteine through the phenylalanine, the CDR3 covers 18 amino acids. Just the 54-base CDR3 DNA is kept, in frame starting at base 1. V and J are truncated by 0 bases and 4 bases respectively, leaving an intervening sequence of 16 bases. This TCR derives from a human donor in a cohort sampled during active COVID-19. This receptor chain uses TRBV6-7 and TRBJ1-6; the D gene identity is not certain. TRBV6-7 is designated an ORF whose function remains uncertain. The sample comprised peripheral blood. The nucleotide sequence is TGTGCCAGCAGTTACTCGCTTGCAGTCCTTTCGTATAATTCACCCCTCCACTTT. It codes for CASSYSLAVLSYNSPLHF.